These 10 T cell receptor beta chains share one sample of origin, sequenced in a study of cytomegalovirus exposure and HLA in healthy donors. In the PCR, 60 Vbeta and 13 Jbeta primers were used. Method: immunoSEQ multiplex PCR; TCRdb's copy keeps in-frame clones and lacks some. The sample contains 150,000 to 200,000 clones, less than 90% of which appear only once. Sequencing was performed on PBMCs. The receptors originated from a young man in good health and CMV-seronegative.

This sequence joins TRBV4-1 and TRBJ1-1; D gene uncertain. V was trimmed by 3 bases and J by 1 base, leaving 9 bases between them. The germline gives CDR1 MGHRA, CDR2 YSYEKL. CDR3 length: 14 amino acids. In nucleotides, the CDR3 is TGCGCCAGCAGCCAGGAGGAGGGGAACACTGAAGCTTTCTTT. Protein: CASSQEEGNTEAFF.

This clone was detected once. This sequence joins TRBV10-3 and TRBJ1-4; TRBD1 agrees at 9 bases. V lost 4 bases and J lost 4; bases outside the gene matches: 4. This CDR3 spans 15 amino acids. The germline V gene has CDR1 ENHRY and CDR2 SYGVKD. CDR3 sequence reads: CAISGGQGSNEKLFF. DNA for the CDR3: TGTGCCATCAGTGGGGGACAGGGAAGTAATGAAAAACTGTTTTTT.

J is TRBJ2-3 and V is TRBV15; 10 nucleotides agree with TRBD1. This CDR3 contains 15 residues. J was trimmed by 5 bases and V by 6 bases; bases with no gene match: 8. CDR1 LNHNV and CDR2 YYDKDF come from the germline V gene (reference sequence). The DNA for the CDR3 is TGTGCCACCAGGAACCGGGACAGGGGAGAAGATACGCAGTATTTT. Its translation is CATRNRDRGEDTQYF.

This clone was counted once. This chain links TRBV19 with TRBJ2-7, with D possibly matching TRBD2 (7 bases). Trimming took off 3 bases at V and 2 bases at J, with 14 bases between the two ends. The CDR3 sequence is 15 residues long. From germline, CDR1 is LNHDA and CDR2 SQIVND (reference sequence). The CDR3 region is CASSMGRGVAYEQYF. CDR3 sequence (DNA): TGTGCCAGTAGTATGGGGAGGGGGGTGGCCTACGAGCAGTACTTC.

V is TRBV12-5 and J is TRBJ2-2; 10 positions match TRBD2. J was trimmed by 1 base and V by 7 bases; bases with no gene match: 6. The germline CDR1 and CDR2 sequences are LGHNT and FRNRAP. There are 16 residues in the CDR3. CDR3 sequence: CASVVIAGGNTGELFF. CDR3 DNA sequence: TGTGCTAGTGTCGTCATAGCGGGAGGGAACACCGGGGAGCTGTTTTTT.

The chain is built from TRBV19 and TRBJ1-4, with D unresolved. Trimming left V 3 bases short and J 0 bases short, with 8 bases between. CDR1 is LNHDA and CDR2 is SQIVND in the germline V gene (reference sequence). This CDR3 has 15 amino acids. CDR3 sequence reads: CASSIQAATNEKLFF. CDR3 DNA: TGTGCCAGTAGTATTCAGGCTGCAACTAATGAAAAACTGTTTTTT.

V is TRBV6-5 and J is TRBJ2-7, with D possibly matching TRBD1 (5 bases). V was pared by 8 bases and J by 6 bases, with 20 bases between. This CDR3 is built from 14 residues. Germline CDR1 MNHEY, CDR2 SVGAGI. In nucleotides, the CDR3 is TGTGCCAGCCGAGTTACGACGGGTAGGGGCGAGCAGTACTTC. It is translated as CASRVTTGRGEQYF.

The table lists this clone with a few counts. The V call is TRBV6-5, the J call TRBJ1-1; possible D gene TRBD1, 6 bases. Deletions cut 2 bases from V and 4 bases from J, with 14 bases between. Germline CDR1 MNHEY, CDR2 SVGAGI. The CDR3 covers 15 residues. The CDR3 coding sequence is TGTGCCAGCAGTTACGACACAGGGCCCTCCACTGAAGCTTTCTTT. As protein: CASSYDTGPSTEAFF.

This rearrangement joins TRBV5-6 to TRBJ2-3, with 7 nucleotides matching TRBD2. CDR3 size: 16 residues. V lost 3 bases to trimming and J lost 1 base; unmatched junction nucleotides: 8. Germline CDR1 SGHDT, CDR2 YYEEEE. The CDR3 loop is CASSSTGTTRTDTQYF. The CDR3 DNA sequence: TGTGCCAGCAGCTCAACCGGGACTACACGCACAGATACGCAGTATTTT.

This chain uses TRBV14 with TRBJ2-3, with TRBD2 matching over 7 bases. Germline V gene data show CDR1 as SGHDN and CDR2 as FVKESK. The V and J ends lost 2 bases and 2 bases, in that order; junction bases with no gene match: 7. The CDR3 is made up of 16 amino acids. CDR3 nucleotide sequence: TGTGCCAGCAGCCAATGGACCGGGACTAACACAGATACGCAGTATTTT. This encodes CASSQWTGTNTDTQYF. Full variable domain (missing parts from reference TRBV14 and TRBJ2-3): EAGVTQFPSHSVIEKGQTVTLRCDPISGHDNLYWYRRVMGKEIKFLLHFVKESKQDESGMPNNRFLAERTGGTYSTLKVQPAELEDSGVYFCASSQWTGTNTDTQYFGPGTRLTVL.